This TCR beta chain stems from a study of OX40 agonist ivuxolimab in advanced cancers. Study-level information: The dose-escalation cohort had hepatocellular carcinoma, melanoma, renal cell or head and neck cancer.

General study findings and limits: No determination was made of the antigen specificity of the expanded peripheral T cells.

Details on this clone: Its antigen is not identified. A junction end diverges from the germline sequence, so it may reflect a read error.

Germline V gene sequence: CDR1 LNHDA, CDR2 SQIVND (reference sequence). This CDR3 is 12 amino acids long. Using immunoSEQ multiplex PCR, the repertoire was profiled, and TCRdb retains in-frame clones only, with some absent. The sample contains just under 60,000 clones, about nine tenths of which appear only once. This chain uses TRBV19 with TRBJ2-1, with D possibly being TRBD1 (5 bases). Sequenced material: CD4+ or CD8+ T cells sorted from blood, taken in a trial of the OX40 agonist ivuxolimab. The clonotype originates from an adult with an advanced solid tumor such as melanoma, head and neck, liver or kidney cancer. In DNA, the CDR3 is TGTGCCAGTAGAATAGGGGACAATGAGCAGTTCTTC. Its translation: CASRIGDNEQFF.